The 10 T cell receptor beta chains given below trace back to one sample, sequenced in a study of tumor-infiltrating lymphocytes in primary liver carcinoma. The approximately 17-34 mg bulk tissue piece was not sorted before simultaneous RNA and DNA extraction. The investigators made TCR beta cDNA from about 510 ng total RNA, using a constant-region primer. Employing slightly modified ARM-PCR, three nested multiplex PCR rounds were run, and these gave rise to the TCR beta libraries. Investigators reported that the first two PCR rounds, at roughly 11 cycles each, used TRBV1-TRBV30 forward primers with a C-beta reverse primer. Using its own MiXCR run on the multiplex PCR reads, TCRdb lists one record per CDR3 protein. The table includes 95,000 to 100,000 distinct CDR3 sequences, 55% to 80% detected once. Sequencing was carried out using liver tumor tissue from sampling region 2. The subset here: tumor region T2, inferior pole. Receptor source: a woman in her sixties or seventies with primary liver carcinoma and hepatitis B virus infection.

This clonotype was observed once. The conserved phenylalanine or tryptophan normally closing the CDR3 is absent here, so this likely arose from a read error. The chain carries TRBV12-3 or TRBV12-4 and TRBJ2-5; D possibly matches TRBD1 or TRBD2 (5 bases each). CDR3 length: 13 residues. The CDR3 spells CASSRDRGEIQYL. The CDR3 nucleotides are TGTGCCAGCAGCCGGGACCGAGGAGAGATCCAGTACTTG.

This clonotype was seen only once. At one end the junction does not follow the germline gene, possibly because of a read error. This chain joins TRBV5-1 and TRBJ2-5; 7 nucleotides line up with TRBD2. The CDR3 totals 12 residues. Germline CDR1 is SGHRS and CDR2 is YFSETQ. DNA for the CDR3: TGCGCCAGCAGCCCCCGGCGGGAGACCCAATACTTC. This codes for CASSPRRETQYF. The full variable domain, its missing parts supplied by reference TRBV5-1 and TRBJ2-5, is KAGVTQTPRYLIKTRGQQVTLSCSPISGHRSVSWYQQTPGQGLQFLFEYFSETQRNKGNFPGRFSGRQFSNSRSEMNVSTLELGDSALYLCASSPRRETQYFGPGTRLLVL.

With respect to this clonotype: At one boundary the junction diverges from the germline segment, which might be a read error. The CDR3 here is CANSLDREDTRYF. The CDR3 nucleotides are TGTGCCAACAGCTTAGATCGAGAAGATACACGGTATTTT. This rearrangement joins TRBV11-2 to TRBJ2-3; D not resolved. CDR3 length: 13 residues. Looked up from germline, CDR1 is SGHAT and CDR2 is FQNNGV.

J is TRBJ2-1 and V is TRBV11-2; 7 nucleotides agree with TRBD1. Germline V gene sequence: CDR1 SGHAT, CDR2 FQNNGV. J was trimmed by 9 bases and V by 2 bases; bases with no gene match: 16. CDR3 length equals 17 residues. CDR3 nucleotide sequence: TGTGCCAGCAGCTTAACCCATGTACAGGGGTACTGGGGTGAGCAGTTCTTC. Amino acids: CASSLTHVQGYWGEQFF.

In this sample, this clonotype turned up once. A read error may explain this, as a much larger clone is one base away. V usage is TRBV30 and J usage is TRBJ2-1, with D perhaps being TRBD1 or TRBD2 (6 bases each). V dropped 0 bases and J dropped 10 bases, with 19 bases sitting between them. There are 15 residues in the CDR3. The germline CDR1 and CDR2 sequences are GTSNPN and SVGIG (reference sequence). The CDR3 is CAWSVRGLSIPEQFF. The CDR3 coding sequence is TGTGCCTGGAGTGTACGGGGGCTTTCCATCCCGGAGCAGTTCTTC.

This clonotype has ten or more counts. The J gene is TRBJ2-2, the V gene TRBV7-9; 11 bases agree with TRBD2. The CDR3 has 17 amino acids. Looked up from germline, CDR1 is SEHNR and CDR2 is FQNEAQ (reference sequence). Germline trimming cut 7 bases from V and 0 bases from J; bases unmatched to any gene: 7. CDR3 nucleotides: TGTGCCAGCATTTCTAGCGGGAGGCCCGCGAACACCGGGGAGCTGTTTTTT. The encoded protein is CASISSGRPANTGELFF.

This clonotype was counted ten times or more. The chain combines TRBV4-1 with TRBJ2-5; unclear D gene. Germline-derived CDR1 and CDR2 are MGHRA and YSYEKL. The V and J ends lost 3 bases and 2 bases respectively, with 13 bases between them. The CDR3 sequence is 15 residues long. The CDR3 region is CASSHKGRRQETQYF. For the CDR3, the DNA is TGCGCCAGCAGCCACAAAGGACGCCGACAAGAGACCCAGTACTTC.

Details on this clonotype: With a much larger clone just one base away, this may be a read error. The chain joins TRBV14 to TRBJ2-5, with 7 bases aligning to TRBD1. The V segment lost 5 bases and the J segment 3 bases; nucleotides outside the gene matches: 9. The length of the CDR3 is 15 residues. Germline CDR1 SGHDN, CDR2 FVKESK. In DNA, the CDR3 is TGTGCCAGCAGCTCGCCAGGGGGTCTGAAAGAGACCCAGTACTTC. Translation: CASSSPGGLKETQYF. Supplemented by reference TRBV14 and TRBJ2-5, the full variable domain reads EAGVTQFPSHSVIEKGQTVTLRCDPISGHDNLYWYRRVMGKEIKFLLHFVKESKQDESGMPNNRFLAERTGGTYSTLKVQPAELEDSGVYFCASSSPGGLKETQYFGPGTRLLVL.

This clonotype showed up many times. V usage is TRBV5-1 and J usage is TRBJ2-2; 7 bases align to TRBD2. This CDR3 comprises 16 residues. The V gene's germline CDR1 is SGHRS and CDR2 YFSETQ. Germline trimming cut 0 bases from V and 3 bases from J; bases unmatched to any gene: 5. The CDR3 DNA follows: TGCGCCAGCAGCTTGGCCGGGGGGACGTACACCGGGGAGCTGTTTTTT. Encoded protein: CASSLAGGTYTGELFF. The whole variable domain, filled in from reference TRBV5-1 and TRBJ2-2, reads KAGVTQTPRYLIKTRGQQVTLSCSPISGHRSVSWYQQTPGQGLQFLFEYFSETQRNKGNFPGRFSGRQFSNSRSEMNVSTLELGDSALYLCASSLAGGTYTGELFFGEGSRLTVL.

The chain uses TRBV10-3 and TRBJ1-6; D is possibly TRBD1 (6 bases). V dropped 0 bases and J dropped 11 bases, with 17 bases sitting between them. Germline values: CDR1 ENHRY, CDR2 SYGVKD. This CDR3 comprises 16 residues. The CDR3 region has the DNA TGTGCCATCAGTGAGTCCAATACAGGGTCGGGCCCACCCCTCCACTTT. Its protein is CAISESNTGSGPPLHF.